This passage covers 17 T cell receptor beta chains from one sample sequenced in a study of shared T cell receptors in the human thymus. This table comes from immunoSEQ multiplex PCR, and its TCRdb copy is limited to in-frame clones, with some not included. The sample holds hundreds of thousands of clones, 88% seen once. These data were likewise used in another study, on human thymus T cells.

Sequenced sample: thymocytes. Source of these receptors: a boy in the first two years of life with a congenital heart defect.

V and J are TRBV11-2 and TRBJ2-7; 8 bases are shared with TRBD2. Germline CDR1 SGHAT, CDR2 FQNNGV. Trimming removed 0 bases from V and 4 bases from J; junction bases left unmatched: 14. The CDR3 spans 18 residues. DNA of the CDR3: TGTGCCAGCAGCTTAGATAAGATCGAGCGGGAGACGGTATACGAGCAGTACTTC. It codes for CASSLDKIERETVYEQYF.

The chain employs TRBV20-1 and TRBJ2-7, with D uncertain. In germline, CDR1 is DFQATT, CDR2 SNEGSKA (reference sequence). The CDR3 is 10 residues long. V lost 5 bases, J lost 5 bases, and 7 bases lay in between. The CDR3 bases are TGCAGTGCTGGCCGCAACGAGCAGTACTTC. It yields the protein CSAGRNEQYF.

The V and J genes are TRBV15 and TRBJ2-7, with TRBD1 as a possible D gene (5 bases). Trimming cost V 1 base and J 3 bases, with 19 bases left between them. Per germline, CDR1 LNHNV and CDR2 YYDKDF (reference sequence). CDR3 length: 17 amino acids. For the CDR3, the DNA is TGTGCCACCAGCAGAGGCCCACAGGTTTCGGGCCTCTACGAGCAGTACTTC. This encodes CATSRGPQVSGLYEQYF.

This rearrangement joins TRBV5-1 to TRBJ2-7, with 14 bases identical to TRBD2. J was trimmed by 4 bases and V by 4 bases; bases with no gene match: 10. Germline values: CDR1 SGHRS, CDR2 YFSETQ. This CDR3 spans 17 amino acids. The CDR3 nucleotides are TGCGCCAGCAGCCTTTCTGGGACTAGCGGGAGTGAATACGAGCAGTACTTC. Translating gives CASSLSGTSGSEYEQYF.

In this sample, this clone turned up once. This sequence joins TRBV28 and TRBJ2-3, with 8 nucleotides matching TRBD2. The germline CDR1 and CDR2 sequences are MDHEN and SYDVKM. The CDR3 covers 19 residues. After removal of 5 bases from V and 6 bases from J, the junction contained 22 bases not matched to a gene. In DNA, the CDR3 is TGTGCCAGCAGTACTACAACGGGAGTAGCGGGGCCTCGCGGGGATACGCAGTATTTT. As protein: CASSTTTGVAGPRGDTQYF. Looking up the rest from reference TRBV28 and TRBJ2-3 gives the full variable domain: DVKVTQSSRYLVKRTGEKVFLECVQDMDHENMFWYRQDPGLGLRLIYFSYDVKMKEKGDIPEGYSVSREKKERFSLILESASTNQTSMYLCASSTTTGVAGPRGDTQYFGPGTRLTVL.

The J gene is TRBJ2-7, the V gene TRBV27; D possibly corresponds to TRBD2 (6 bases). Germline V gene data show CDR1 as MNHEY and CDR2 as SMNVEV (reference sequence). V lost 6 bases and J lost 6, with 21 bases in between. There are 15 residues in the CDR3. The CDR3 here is CASRGMGQGGLEQYF. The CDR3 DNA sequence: TGTGCCAGCAGGGGGATGGGGCAGGGAGGCCTCGAGCAGTACTTC.

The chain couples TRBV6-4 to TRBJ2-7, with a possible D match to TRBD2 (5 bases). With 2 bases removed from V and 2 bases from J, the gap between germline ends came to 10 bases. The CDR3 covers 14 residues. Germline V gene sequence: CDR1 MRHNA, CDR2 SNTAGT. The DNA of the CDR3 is TGTGCCAGCAGTGACGTCGGGAAACCCTACGAGCAGTACTTC. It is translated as CASSDVGKPYEQYF.

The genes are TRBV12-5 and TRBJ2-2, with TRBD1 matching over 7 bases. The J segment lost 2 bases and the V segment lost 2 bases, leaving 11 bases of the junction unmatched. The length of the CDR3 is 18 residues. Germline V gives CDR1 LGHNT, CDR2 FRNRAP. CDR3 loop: CASGLKPPRDRNTGELFF. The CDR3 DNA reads TGTGCTAGTGGTTTGAAGCCCCCCCGGGACAGAAACACCGGGGAGCTGTTTTTT.

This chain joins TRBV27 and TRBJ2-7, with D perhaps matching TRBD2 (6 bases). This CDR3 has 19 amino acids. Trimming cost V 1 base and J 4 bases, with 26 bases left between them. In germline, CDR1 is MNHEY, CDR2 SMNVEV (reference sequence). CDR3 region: CASSLLDYHKPTHPYEQYF. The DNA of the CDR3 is TGTGCCAGCAGTTTATTGGACTACCACAAACCCACTCATCCTTACGAGCAGTACTTC.

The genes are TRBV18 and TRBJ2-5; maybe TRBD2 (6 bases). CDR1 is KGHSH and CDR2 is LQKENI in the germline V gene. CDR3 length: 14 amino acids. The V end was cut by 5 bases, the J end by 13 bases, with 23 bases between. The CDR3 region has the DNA TGTGCCAGCTCATCGACTAGTGAGGAGAAGTCTGGGTACTTC. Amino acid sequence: CASSSTSEEKSGYF. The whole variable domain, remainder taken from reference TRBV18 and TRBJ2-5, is NAGVMQNPRHLVRRRGQEARLRCSPMKGHSHVYWYRQLPEEGLKFMVYLQKENIIDESGMPKERFSAEFPKEGPSILRIQQVVRGDSAAYFCASSSTSEEKSGYFGPGTRLLVL.

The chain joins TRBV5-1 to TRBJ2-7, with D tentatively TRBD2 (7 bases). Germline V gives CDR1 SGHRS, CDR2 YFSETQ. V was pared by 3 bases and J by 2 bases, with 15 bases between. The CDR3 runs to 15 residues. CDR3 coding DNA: TGCGCCAGCAGCTCCCTTGCGGGGGCACCCTACGAGCAGTACTTC. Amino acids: CASSSLAGAPYEQYF.

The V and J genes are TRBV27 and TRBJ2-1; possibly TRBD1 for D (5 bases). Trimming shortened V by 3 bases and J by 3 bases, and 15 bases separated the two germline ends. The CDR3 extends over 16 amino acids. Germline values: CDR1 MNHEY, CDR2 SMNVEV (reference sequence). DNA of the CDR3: TGTGCCAGCAGTTTTAGGAGACAGACCAACTACAATGAGCAGTTCTTC. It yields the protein CASSFRRQTNYNEQFF.

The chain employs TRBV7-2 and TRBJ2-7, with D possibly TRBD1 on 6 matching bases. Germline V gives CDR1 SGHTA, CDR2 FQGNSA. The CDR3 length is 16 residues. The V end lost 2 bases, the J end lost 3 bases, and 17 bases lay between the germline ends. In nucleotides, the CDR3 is TGTGCCAGCAGCTTACGATGGTCGGGACAACACTACGAGCAGTACTTC. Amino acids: CASSLRWSGQHYEQYF.

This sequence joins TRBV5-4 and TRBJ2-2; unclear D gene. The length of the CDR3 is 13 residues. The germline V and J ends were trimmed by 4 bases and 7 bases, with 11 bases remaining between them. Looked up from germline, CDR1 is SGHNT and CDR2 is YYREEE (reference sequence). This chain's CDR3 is CASSLGYGGELFF. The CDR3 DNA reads TGTGCCAGCAGCCTGGGGTACGGCGGGGAGCTGTTTTTT.

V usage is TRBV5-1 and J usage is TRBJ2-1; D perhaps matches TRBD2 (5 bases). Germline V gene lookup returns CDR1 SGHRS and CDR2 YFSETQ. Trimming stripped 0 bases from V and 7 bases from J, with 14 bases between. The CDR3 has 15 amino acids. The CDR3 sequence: CASSLGEIHLNEQFF. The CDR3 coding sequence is TGCGCCAGCAGCTTGGGGGAGATCCATTTGAATGAGCAGTTCTTC.

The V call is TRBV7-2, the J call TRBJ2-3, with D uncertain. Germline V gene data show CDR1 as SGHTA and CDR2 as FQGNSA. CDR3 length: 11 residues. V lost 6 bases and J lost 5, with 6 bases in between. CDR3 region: CASRLVDTQYF. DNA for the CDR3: TGTGCCAGCAGACTTGTAGATACGCAGTATTTT.

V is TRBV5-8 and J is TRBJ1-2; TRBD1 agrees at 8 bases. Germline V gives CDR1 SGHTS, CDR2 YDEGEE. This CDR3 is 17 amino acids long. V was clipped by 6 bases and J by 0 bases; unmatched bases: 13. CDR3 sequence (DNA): TGTGCCAGCACTGATATACAGGGGGGCCGGGCTAACTATGGCTACACCTTC. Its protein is CASTDIQGGRANYGYTF. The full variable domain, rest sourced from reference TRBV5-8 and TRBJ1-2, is EAGVTQSPTHLIKTRGQQATLRCSPISGHTSVYWYQQALGLGLQFLLWYDEGEERNRGNFPPRFSGRQFPNYSSELNVNALELEDSALYLCASTDIQGGRANYGYTFGSGTRLTVV.